The rows below give T cell receptor beta chains drawn from one sample of a study of T cells in localized non-small cell lung cancer. Some clones are missing from TCRdb's copy, which holds only in-frame ones; the method was immunoSEQ multiplex PCR. The table shows 60,000 to 65,000 clones, with 85% to 90% occurring only once. The input for sequencing was peripheral blood, taken before any cancer treatment. The source of these receptors is a woman aged 40 to 75 with stage I lung adenocarcinoma. Both conserved end residues are part of each CDR3. D genes are given only for firm matches. Clone size is shown for a subset of rows, as once, few, many or a class of expanded clone.

. TRBD1 TRBJ2-6 TRBV6-4 TGTGCCAGCAGTGAGACAGGGTCTGGGGCCAACGTCCTGACTTTC CASSETGSGANVLTF
. . TRBJ1-2 TRBV7-3 TGTGCCAGCAGCTTAGACGGGGAGGAGGGCAGCTATGGCTACACCTTC CASSLDGEEGSYGYTF
. . TRBJ1-4 TRBV14 TGTGCCAGCAGCCACCGGGGAACAACTAATGAAAAACTGTTTTTT CASSHRGTTNEKLFF
. . TRBJ1-5 TRBV5-8 TGTGCCAGCAGCTTAAAGGAGGGGCGGAATCAGCCCCAGCATTTT CASSLKEGRNQPQHF
. TRBD2 TRBJ2-3 TRBV7-6 TGTGCCAGCAGCTTAGGCCCGGGGGGGGTAGATACGCAGTATTTT CASSLGPGGVDTQYF
. TRBD1 TRBJ1-4 TRBV19 TGTGCCAGTGCAGACAGGGCCAGTGAAAAACTGTTTTTT CASADRASEKLFF
. . TRBJ1-2 TRBV7-9 TGTGCCAGCAGCTTATACGGGAGGGTTGGTAACTATGGCTACACCTTC CASSLYGRVGNYGYTF
. . TRBJ1-1 TRBV6-5 TGTGCCAGCAGCCGTTCACAGGGTTGGAACACTGAAGCTTTCTTT CASSRSQGWNTEAFF
. . TRBJ1-1 TRBV6-4 TGTGCCAGCAGAGGGGACCACACTGAAGCTTTCTTT CASRGDHTEAFF
. TRBD1 TRBJ1-2 TRBV10-2 TGCGCCAGCAGTGGACAGGGGGGTAACTACTATGGCTACACCTTC CASSGQGGNYYGYTF
. . TRBJ1-1 TRBV6-6 TGTGCCAGCAGACGGGGGGGGACTGAAGCTTTCTTT CASRRGGTEAFF
. TRBD2 TRBJ2-2 TRBV6-6 TGTGCCACCGGCAAGACTAGCGGGAACACCGGGGAGCTGTTTTTT CATGKTSGNTGELFF
. TRBD2 TRBJ2-1 TRBV6-5 TGTGCCAGCAGTTACTCCAGGAGCGGGGGCTACAATGAGCAGTTCTTC CASSYSRSGGYNEQFF
few . TRBJ1-3 TRBV29-1 TGCAGCGTTGGTAATGACTCTGGAAACACCATATATTTT CSVGNDSGNTIYF
. . TRBJ2-7 TRBV9 TGTGCCAGCAGCGTAGGAGGGGAGCCCTCCTACGAGCAGTACTTC CASSVGGEPSYEQYF
. . TRBJ1-5 TRBV30 TGTGCCTGGAATACCACCAGGGCACTTAGCGCGGGCAATCAGCCCCAGCATTTT CAWNTTRALSAGNQPQHF
. TRBD1 TRBJ1-6 TRBV6-6 TGTGCCAGCGGGACAGGGACCTATAATTCACCCCTCCACTTT CASGTGTYNSPLHF
. . TRBJ1-1 TRBV29-1 TGCAGCGCTTGGGAGGGGATGAACACTGAAGCTTTCTTT CSAWEGMNTEAFF
. . TRBJ1-2 TRBV12-5 TGTGCTAGTTCATCTGCCCGCTTTAGTGGCTACACCTTC CASSSARFSGYTF
. TRBD1 TRBJ2-7 TRBV19 TGTGCCAGTAGTATTATGCCCGGGACAGGGGGCGAGCAGTACTTC CASSIMPGTGGEQYF
once TRBD1 TRBJ1-2 TRBV6-5 TGTGCCAGCAGGACGACAGGGGGATTTTATGGCTACACCTTC CASRTTGGFYGYTF
. . TRBJ1-2 TRBV6-5 TGTGCCAGCAGCCCGACCCAGATCGGGGGCTACACCTTC CASSPTQIGGYTF
. . TRBJ2-5 TRBV30 TGTGCCTGGAGCCCTACAGGGCTAGAGACCCAGTACTTC CAWSPTGLETQYF
. TRBD2 TRBJ2-2 TRBV15 TGTGCCACCAGCAGGATGGGAGCGGGAGGGCCCGGGGAGCTGTTTTTT CATSRMGAGGPGELFF
. . TRBJ2-3 TRBV6-5 TGTGCCAGCACCCGATCCCCCAGGAACACAGATACGCAGTATTTT CASTRSPRNTDTQYF
. . TRBJ1-5 TRBV5-8 TGTGCCAGCAGCTTAGGGGTTAGCAATCAGCCCCAGCATTTT CASSLGVSNQPQHF
few . TRBJ1-2 TRBV20-1 TGCAGTGCCCCAGACTATGGCTACACCTTC CSAPDYGYTF
. TRBD1 TRBJ1-1 TRBV5-1 TGCGCCAGCATGGGTGGGACAGGGAGTATGAACACTGAAGCTTTCTTT CASMGGTGSMNTEAFF
. . TRBJ2-1 TRBV9 TGTGCCAGCAGCGTAGGCCGTCTCAGCCACGATGAGCAGTTCTTC CASSVGRLSHDEQFF
. . TRBJ1-6 TRBV7-2 TGTGCCAGCGACCCAGGGTATCGTTCACCCCTCCACTTT CASDPGYRSPLHF
. TRBD1 TRBJ1-1 TRBV11-2 TGTGCCAGCAGCAACCTAAAGATCGGGGCAGGGGGATACACTGAAGCTTTCTTT CASSNLKIGAGGYTEAFF
. . TRBJ2-1 TRBV19 TGTGCCAGTAGTATAGCCCAGGGAGGACACACTAATGAGCAGTTCTTC CASSIAQGGHTNEQFF
. . TRBJ1-2 TRBV2 TGTGCCAGCGGTCTGAACTATGGCTACACCTTC CASGLNYGYTF
. . TRBJ1-1 TRBV29-1 TGCAGCGTCGTAACCCGTGGGCAGGAAGCTTTCTTT CSVVTRGQEAFF
. TRBD1 TRBJ1-1 TRBV9 TGTGCCAGCAACAGGGGGGACACTGAAGCTTTCTTT CASNRGDTEAFF
. TRBD1 TRBJ1-5 TRBV28 TGTGCCAGCAGTTTTTGGGACAGCTACTATAGCAATCAGCCCCAGCATTTT CASSFWDSYYSNQPQHF
. . TRBJ1-2 TRBV6-5 TGTGCCAGCAGTTCTATCGGAGGTTCGGTAGGGGGCTACACCTTC CASSSIGGSVGGYTF
. . TRBJ1-2 TRBV14 TGTGCCAGCAGCCATAGTGGAGTCGGGTCCTATGGCTACACCTTC CASSHSGVGSYGYTF
. TRBD2 TRBJ2-1 TRBV19 TGTGCCAGTAGTCCCGCTAGCGGGAGGGCCCTCGATGAGCAGTTCTTC CASSPASGRALDEQFF
. . TRBJ1-2 TRBV7-9 TGTGCCAGCAGCTCCGGGGCAGGGCCCGGTGGCTACACCTTC CASSSGAGPGGYTF
. . TRBJ2-5 TRBV7-2 TGTGCCAGCAGATTAAACTCAGAGACCCAGTACTTC CASRLNSETQYF
. . TRBJ1-5 TRBV5-1 TGCGCCAGCAGCTTGGGGGCCAATCAGCCCCAGCATTTT CASSLGANQPQHF
. . TRBJ2-7 TRBV20-1 TGCAGTGCCACGCTGAACGAGCAGTACTTC CSATLNEQYF
. . TRBJ2-6 TRBV7-6 TGTGCCAGCAGCTTAAGGTCTACAGCTGGGGCCAACGTCCTGACTTTC CASSLRSTAGANVLTF
. . TRBJ1-5 TRBV19 TGTGCCAGTAGTCTAGACTCAGGGGTCAATCAGCCCCAGCATTTT CASSLDSGVNQPQHF
. . TRBJ1-5 TRBV2 TGTGCCAGCAGTGACGGGAATAGCAATCAGCCCCAGCATTTT CASSDGNSNQPQHF
. . TRBJ1-4 TRBV29-1 TGCAGCGTTCTCGGCTCGACGTCCCATAATGAAAAACTGTTTTTT CSVLGSTSHNEKLFF
. . TRBJ1-1 TRBV11-2 TGTGCCAGCAGCTTAGATCGGAGGGGTCCGGGAAGTGGGGAAGCTTTCTTT CASSLDRRGPGSGEAFF
. TRBD1 TRBJ1-1 TRBV28 TGTGCCAGCAGTCTAACAACCGGGACAGGGTATGATGAAGCTTTCTTT CASSLTTGTGYDEAFF
once TRBD1 TRBJ2-7 TRBV27 TGTGCCAGCAGTTCGCGGACAGGCCACTCCTACGAGCAGTACTTC CASSSRTGHSYEQYF
. TRBD1 TRBJ1-1 TRBV6-6 TGTGCCAGCAGTACCCTGGGACAGGAGTCATCTGAAGCTTTCTTT CASSTLGQESSEAFF